The subject of this entry is one T cell receptor beta chain. The antigen remains unidentified. The table came from immunoSEQ multiplex PCR; TCRdb's copy has only in-frame clones and leaves some out. The profile covers 2 million to 2.5 million clones, with roughly 93% appearing a single time and approximately 0.4% taken by the ten largest. This sample was taken from a study of shared clonotypes between healthy human individuals. Study conclusions and caveats: Owing to a small donor count, the genetic and exposure-history diversity represented was limited.

The germline V and J ends were trimmed by 5 bases and 7 bases, with 12 bases remaining between them. The CDR3 runs 13 residues. Germline V CDR1 and CDR2: LNHDA, SQIVND (reference sequence). The TCR was taken from a man between 18 and 29 years old in good health. Some clones in this sample may be carry-over from other donors' samples. The source material was naive CD4+ T cells from PBMCs. Subset defined: CD45RA+ positively selected. The rearrangement uses TRBV19 and TRBJ2-1; D unresolved. CDR3 loop: CASSRGAKNEQFF. The CDR3 region has the DNA TGTGCCAGTAGTCGCGGAGCTAAGAATGAGCAGTTCTTC.